This record looks at one T cell receptor beta chain sequence and its context. Its recognized antigen is unknown. There are no base qualities to consult, and no much larger clone falls within one base. This record belongs to a study of T cells after yellow fever vaccination (dated by TCRdb to the late 2010s). The study in broad terms: The SMART-Seq v4 Ultra Low Input RNA kit was used to prepare libraries from fractions with low cell numbers. To follow T-cell clones before and after both primary and booster YFV17D yellow fever vaccination, bulk TCR alpha and beta repertoires underwent longitudinal sequencing. Two healthy male donors, one aged 18 to 29 and one aged 30 to 40 years, were included in the cohort. Blood was drawn at multiple timepoints before and after primary and secondary immunization, with bulk PBMC replicates and cell subsets isolated. Findings and caveats that apply to the study as a whole: After the booster, most clones that had expanded after primary vaccination were detected again (around 97% of CD4 and around nine tenths of CD8), suggesting broad maintenance of memory. A small fraction of clonotypes showed up in both the CD4 and CD8 compartments, probably as a result of convergent recombination. The study included only two donors, which limits how far the findings can be generalized. FACS-sorted repertoires could contain abundant contaminating clonotypes from the bulk population, so computational filtering was required. Compared with the primary T-cell response, the secondary T-cell response was faster but weaker, reaching its peak on day 5 rather than on day 15.

This sample was sequenced with an Illumina NovaSeq 6000. TCR cDNA was made using 5'RACE template switching, a step that added a universal primer site and unique molecular identifiers. cDNA synthesis was primed from both the TCR alpha and TCR beta constant segments. Libraries were amplified in two PCR steps, with sample barcodes and sequencing adapters added in the second step. Sequencing of libraries was done on Illumina HiSeq 2500 (2x100 bp) or NovaSeq (2x150 bp). The original methods were these. Reads were demultiplexed and collapsed into UMI consensus sequences with MIGEC, and V(D)J alignment was performed with MiXCR. Using edgeR on replicate PBMC samples, clonotypes were called vaccine-responding if FDR was below 0.01 and the log2 fold change was above 5 up to day 15. Bulk clonotypes were assigned CD4 or CD8 identity according to which sequenced CD4 or CD8 repertoire held them at higher abundance. TCRdb passed the public sequencing reads through fastp at Q25 and MiXCR, retaining productive beta sequences. Every entry covers one CDR3 protein and lists the most common genes and DNA from its rows. Here the V and J calls rest on TCRdb's processing, not on the authors' analysis. A total of roughly 350,000 distinct CDR3 sequences appear in this sample, 4.1% of them only once. 20% to 25% of the sample is in the top ten clones.

The treatment or condition label, as the study defines it: live attenuated yellow fever vaccine strain. At each blood-draw timepoint, two biological replicates of bulk PBMCs were obtained. A standard Ficoll-Paque protocol was used to isolate PBMCs from peripheral blood. TriZol was used to extract RNA from bulk PBMCs, from CD4 and CD8 fractions, and from dextramer-positive and dextramer-negative fractions. The CDR3 contains 13 residues, cysteine and phenylalanine counted. The DNA shown is the 39-base CDR3, in frame from base 1. The germline ends are 11 bases apart after V is trimmed by 5 bases and J by 5 bases. As encoded in the germline V gene, CDR1 is SGHRS while CDR2 is YFSETQ.

The TCR was taken from a man between 18 and 35 years old who received the YFV17D yellow fever vaccine. The specimen comprised PBMCs, sampled 5 days after the yellow fever booster vaccination. In this chain, TRBV5-1 is recombined with TRBJ2-1; too little of a D gene remains to name it. The base sequence is TGCGCCAGCAGTTCCGTTGTCAACAATGAGCAGTTCTTC. It codes for CASSSVVNNEQFF.